These T cell receptor beta chains were read from a single sample in a study of cytomegalovirus exposure and HLA in healthy donors. Assay used: immunoSEQ multiplex PCR; TCRdb lists only in-frame clones, some missing. Of about 140,000 clones listed, under 90% were seen once; the top ten hold roughly 4.8%. The sample comprised PBMCs. The receptors shown here come from a man aged 40-49 years in good health and CMV-seronegative. Both conserved end residues are part of each CDR3. The order of the fields is J gene, V gene, clone size, D gene, CDR3 protein, CDR3 DNA. D genes are given only for firm matches. Where a row states a size, it is once, few, many or the class of an expanded clone; other rows omit it.

TRBJ1-5 | TRBV12-5 | . | TRBD1 | CASGSLGQPGGKPQHF | TGTGCTAGTGGTTCGTTAGGACAGCCAGGGGGTAAGCCCCAGCATTTT
TRBJ2-3 | TRBV11-2 | . | . | CASSLDRFVTDTQYF | TGTGCCAGCAGCTTAGACAGATTTGTCACAGATACGCAGTATTTT
TRBJ1-4 | TRBV27 | . | . | CASSLTLDRLNEKLFF | TGTGCCAGCAGTCTCACCCTAGACAGGCTTAATGAAAAACTGTTTTTT
TRBJ2-2 | TRBV5-1 | . | TRBD2 | CASSLGTTRTGELFF | TGCGCCAGCAGCTTAGGGACTACCCGAACCGGGGAGCTGTTTTTT
TRBJ2-5 | TRBV11-3 | . | . | CASSSTGRETQYF | TGTGCCAGCAGCTCAACAGGGCGGGAGACCCAGTACTTC
TRBJ2-3 | TRBV7-8 | . | . | CASSPRVGGTDTQYF | TGTGCCAGCAGCCCCCGGGTAGGGGGCACAGATACGCAGTATTTT
TRBJ2-5 | TRBV9 | . | TRBD2 | CASNRGNGGAETQYF | TGTGCCAGCAATCGGGGTAACGGGGGGGCTGAGACCCAGTACTTC
TRBJ2-5 | TRBV2 | few | TRBD2 | CASRKPGTSLAQYF | TGTGCCAGCAGGAAACCCGGGACTAGCTTGGCCCAGTACTTC
TRBJ1-5 | TRBV6-9 | . | . | CASSVRDIDQPQHF | TGTGCCAGCAGTGTCCGGGACATCGATCAGCCCCAGCATTTT
TRBJ2-5 | TRBV23-1 | . | TRBD2 | CASSQGLAGDHQETQYF | TGCGCCAGCAGTCAAGGACTAGCGGGGGATCACCAAGAGACCCAGTACTTC
TRBJ1-1 | TRBV5-1 | . | . | CASRTVAGIAAEAFF | TGCGCCAGCAGGACCGTTGCAGGAATAGCGGCTGAAGCTTTCTTT
TRBJ2-4 | TRBV5-6 | . | TRBD1 | CASSSSGGLNIQYF | TGTGCCAGCAGCTCTTCAGGGGGCCTAAACATTCAGTACTTC
TRBJ2-7 | TRBV28 | . | . | CASKAGIYEQYF | TGTGCCAGCAAGGCAGGGATATACGAGCAGTACTTC
TRBJ2-2 | TRBV7-3 | . | TRBD1 | CASSSQGFTGELFF | TGTGCCAGCAGCTCACAGGGGTTCACCGGGGAGCTGTTTTTT
TRBJ1-2 | TRBV2 | . | TRBD1 | CASWEGTGAYGYTF | TGTGCCAGCTGGGAGGGGACAGGGGCCTATGGCTACACCTTC
TRBJ1-5 | TRBV7-6 | . | . | CASSLAGGQPQHF | TGTGCCAGCAGCTTAGCGGGAGGACAGCCCCAGCATTTT
TRBJ1-6 | TRBV28 | few | . | CASSPTITGSYNSPLHF | TGTGCCAGCAGTCCCACGATAACGGGGTCGTATAATTCACCCCTCCACTTT
TRBJ1-3 | TRBV7-9 | . | . | CAARGVEEGSGNTIYF | TGTGCCGCCCGCGGGGTTGAAGAAGGATCTGGAAACACCATATATTTT
TRBJ2-7 | TRBV13 | once | TRBD1 | CASSIRDRVNEQYF | TGTGCCAGCAGCATACGGGACAGGGTCAACGAGCAGTACTTC
TRBJ1-1 | TRBV28 | once | . | CASSGGSKPGGTEAFF | TGTGCCAGCAGTGGGGGATCTAAGCCCGGGGGCACTGAAGCTTTCTTT
TRBJ1-5 | TRBV28 | . | . | CASVRTEPYQPQHF | TGTGCCAGTGTACGGACAGAACCTTATCAGCCCCAGCATTTT
TRBJ2-3 | TRBV5-1 | . | TRBD2 | CASSQGLAGGYTQYF | TGCGCCAGCAGCCAGGGACTAGCGGGGGGCTATACGCAGTATTTT
TRBJ2-7 | TRBV6-5 | . | TRBD1 | CASSYTGQASYEQYF | TGTGCCAGCAGTTATACAGGACAGGCGTCCTACGAGCAGTACTTC
TRBJ1-1 | TRBV14 | . | . | CASSQGGRRNTEAFF | TGTGCCAGCAGCCAAGGAGGGCGGAGGAACACTGAAGCTTTCTTT
TRBJ1-2 | TRBV6-1 | once | . | CASSEDPGGYGYTF | TGTGCCAGCAGTGAAGACCCGGGGGGCTATGGCTACACCTTC
TRBJ2-1 | TRBV29-1 | . | TRBD2 | CSLRLAGGPNEQFF | TGCAGCCTCCGACTAGCGGGGGGGCCCAATGAGCAGTTCTTC
TRBJ2-7 | TRBV7-9 | . | . | CASSLLLYEQYF | TGTGCCAGCAGCTTACTCCTCTACGAGCAGTACTTC
TRBJ2-5 | TRBV11-2 | . | TRBD1 | CASSLGGQGRETQYF | TGTGCCAGCAGCTTAGGAGGACAGGGAAGGGAGACCCAGTACTTC
TRBJ2-5 | TRBV19 | . | . | CASRDRRETQYF | TGTGCCAGTAGAGACAGACGGGAGACCCAGTACTTC
TRBJ2-1 | TRBV5-1 | . | . | CASSLADRLNEQFF | TGCGCCAGCAGCTTAGCGGACCGTTTAAATGAGCAGTTCTTC
TRBJ2-7 | TRBV28 | . | TRBD1 | CASSFAPGQGGEQYF | TGTGCCAGCAGTTTCGCCCCGGGACAGGGGGGCGAGCAGTACTTC
TRBJ1-5 | TRBV27 | . | TRBD1 | CASRTWTGGNQPQHF | TGTGCCAGCAGGACTTGGACAGGGGGCAATCAGCCCCAGCATTTT
TRBJ1-2 | TRBV6-5 | . | TRBD1 | CASSHQGVLGYTF | TGTGCCAGCAGTCATCAGGGGGTGTTAGGCTACACCTTC
TRBJ2-1 | TRBV5-3 | . | . | CARSALNSNEQFF | TGTGCCAGAAGCGCCCTGAACAGCAATGAGCAGTTCTTC
TRBJ1-3 | TRBV30 | . | . | CAWNRPLSGNTIYF | TGTGCCTGGAACAGGCCGCTCTCTGGAAACACCATATATTTT
TRBJ1-5 | TRBV28 | . | . | CASSSDIFGSNQPQHF | TGTGCCAGCAGTTCGGACATCTTTGGTAGCAATCAGCCCCAGCATTTT
TRBJ1-3 | TRBV9 | . | TRBD1 | CASSVGGGQGANTIYF | TGTGCCAGCAGCGTAGGAGGAGGACAGGGAGCAAACACCATATATTTT
TRBJ2-3 | TRBV25-1 | . | TRBD2 | CASGTAGGLTDTQYF | TGTGCCAGCGGGACAGCGGGGGGCCTCACAGATACGCAGTATTTT
TRBJ2-7 | TRBV25-1 | . | . | CASSGDSDSYEQYF | TGTGCCAGCAGTGGCGACAGTGACTCCTACGAGCAGTACTTC
TRBJ1-1 | TRBV28 | . | . | CASSFTGGNTEAFF | TGTGCCAGCAGTTTCACAGGTGGGAACACTGAAGCTTTCTTT
TRBJ1-2 | TRBV7-2 | . | TRBD1 | CASSLKQGANYGYTF | TGTGCCAGCAGCTTAAAACAGGGGGCAAACTATGGCTACACCTTC
TRBJ1-6 | TRBV28 | . | . | CASRQGSYNSPLHF | TGTGCCAGCAGACAGGGCTCCTATAATTCACCCCTCCACTTT
TRBJ2-2 | TRBV19 | . | . | CASSPRRGINTGELFF | TGTGCCAGTAGTCCACGGAGAGGGATTAACACCGGGGAGCTGTTTTTT
TRBJ2-5 | TRBV18 | . | . | CASSPQQAPETQYF | TGTGCCAGCTCACCACAGCAGGCCCCAGAGACCCAGTACTTC
TRBJ2-1 | TRBV27 | . | TRBD1 | CASSKRQGPKQFF | TGTGCCAGCAGCAAGAGACAGGGGCCAAAGCAGTTCTTC